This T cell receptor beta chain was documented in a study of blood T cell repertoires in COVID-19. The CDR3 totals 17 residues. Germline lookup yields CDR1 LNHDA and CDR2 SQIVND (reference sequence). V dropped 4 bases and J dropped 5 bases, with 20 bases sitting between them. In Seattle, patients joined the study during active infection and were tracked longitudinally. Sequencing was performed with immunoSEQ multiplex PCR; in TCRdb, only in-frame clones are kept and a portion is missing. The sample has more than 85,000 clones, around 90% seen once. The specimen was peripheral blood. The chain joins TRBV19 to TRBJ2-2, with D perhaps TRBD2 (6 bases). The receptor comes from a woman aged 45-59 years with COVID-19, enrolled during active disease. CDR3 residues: CASSRVGGIGLTGELFF. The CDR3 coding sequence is TGTGCCAGTAGTAGGGTAGGAGGGATAGGATTAACCGGGGAGCTGTTTTTT.